This entry features one T cell receptor (beta chain) sequence. The clone's antigen remains unknown. Within one base of it there is no much larger clone, and no base qualities were kept. The sample's treatment or condition label, in plain terms: allogeneic hematopoietic cell transplantation with graft depleted of TCRalphabeta T cells and CD19 B cells. The children who served as transplant recipients had been given grafts of TCRalphabeta/CD19-depleted allogeneic hematopoietic cells. The method was PCR. Sequenced on an Illumina HiSeq 2500. TCR libraries were prepared with molecular barcoding, using unique molecular identifiers to normalize TCRbeta repertoire quantification. TCRdb handled the public reads itself, with Q25 trimming in fastp and clone calling in MiXCR, and kept productive beta chains. Each entry merges the rows of one CDR3 protein and shows their most common DNA and genes. The sample includes approximately 230,000 distinct CDR3 sequences, with roughly a quarter observed a single time. Of the sample, under 5.5% is held by the ten largest clones.

This sample was included in a study of T-cell reconstitution after alpha-beta-depleted transplantation in children (dated by TCRdb to about 2016). With regard to the full study: The study quantitatively tracked T-cell immune reconstitution after TCRalphabeta/CD19-depleted allogeneic hematopoietic cell transplantation in children using TCR repertoire profiling. The study at large found these results: In some patients, the high TCRbeta diversity seen at day 60 was put down to recipient T cells and intrathymic progenitors that had survived conditioning. The apparently early alphabetaT-cell count recovery about two months after transplant was reportedly dependent on only several hundred rapidly expanded clones derived from non-depleted graft cells. Hyperexpanded clone frequencies declined over subsequent months; after one year, T-cell counts and TCRbeta diversity were mostly attributed to newly produced T cells.

Measured from the cysteine to the phenylalanine, the CDR3 is 16 residues long. Only the CDR3 DNA stays, 48 bases, in frame from base 1. For CDR1 and CDR2, the germline V gene (reference sequence) lists MNHEY and SMNVEV. The junction shows trimming of 4 bases on V and 1 base on J, and the gene matches do not reach 5 bases of it. Sample: PBMCs, mostly from graft donor cells, taken 360 days after TCRalphabeta/CD19-depleted stem cell transplant. The chain couples TRBV27 to TRBJ2-3; 10 middle bases align to TRBD2. The sequence was collected from a female patient between 2 and 15 years old who had a stem cell transplant for congenital amegakaryocytic thrombocytopenia, so the T cells may come from the graft donor. The CDR3 sequence is CASSSLAGEGTDTQYF. The nucleotide sequence is TGTGCCAGCAGTTCCCTAGCGGGGGAGGGCACAGATACGCAGTATTTT.